This entry features one T cell receptor (beta chain) sequence. Some clones are missing from TCRdb's copy, which holds only in-frame ones; the method was immunoSEQ multiplex PCR. The sample yields some 80,000 clones, around 89% seen once. The data derive from a study of T cell changes during pregnancy in multiple sclerosis. CDR1 is MNHEY, CDR2 SVGAGI, per germline. This CDR3 is built from 15 residues. Trimming took 0 bases from V and 3 from J, leaving 8 bases between them. The clonotype comes from a female donor in good health, enrolled as a control in a pregnancy study. J is TRBJ2-2 and V is TRBV6-5; D unresolved. The material was peripheral blood, obtained in the first trimester of pregnancy. In DNA, the CDR3 is TGTGCCAGCAGTTACTCGGAGCGTCACACCGGGGAGCTGTTTTTT. Residues: CASSYSERHTGELFF.